The rows below give T cell receptor beta chains drawn from one sample of a study of cytomegalovirus exposure and HLA in healthy donors. Produced via immunoSEQ multiplex PCR; TCRdb's table is partial and in-frame only. The sample has fewer than 200,000 clones; 8.5% to 10% are singletons. Sequencing used PBMCs. These receptors all come from a woman in her 30s in good health and CMV-seropositive. Both conserved end residues are part of each CDR3.

>TRBJ2-1|TRBV5-1|15
CASSRGVGPGNEQFF
>TRBJ2-5|TRBV5-4|15
CASSLSSGSQETQYF
>TRBJ2-5|TRBV2|11
CASSLGGTQYF
>TRBJ1-1|TRBV2|13
CASSTDRNTEAFF
>TRBJ2-1|TRBV29-1|14
CSVSPGQGYNEQFF
>TRBJ2-1|TRBV6-6|12
CASSRLDNEQFF
>TRBJ2-1|TRBV6-5|15
CASSRGLAGHNEQFF
>TRBJ2-7|TRBV5-1|14
CASWDRFISYEQYF
>TRBJ1-6|TRBV5-1|15
CASSLGGQGNSPLHF
>TRBJ1-1|TRBV29-1|13
CSVGRTENTEAFF
>TRBJ2-7|TRBV25-1|14
CASTQGGGWTEQYF
>TRBJ2-7|TRBV6-1|15
CAGGPPGHSSYEQYF
>TRBJ2-6|TRBV5-4|13
CASSRGGYNVLTF
>TRBJ2-7|TRBV5-1|13
CASSPPGAYEQYF
>TRBJ1-1|TRBV5-1|13
CASSLGGYAEAFF
>TRBJ1-2|TRBV5-6|14
CASVRTGLRYGYTF
>TRBJ1-3|TRBV4-1|17
CASSQGRLWGGENTIYF